The 14 T cell receptor beta chains given below trace back to one sample, sequenced in a study of blood T cell repertoires in COVID-19. The assay was immunoSEQ multiplex PCR, and TCRdb's table has in-frame clones only and misses some. The sample holds around 170,000 clones, around two thirds seen once. The sequenced sample consisted of peripheral blood. Receptor source: a woman older than 75 with acute or convalescent COVID-19.

The CDR3 sequence is CASSFDMNTEAFF. In DNA form, the CDR3 reads TGTGCCAGCAGCTTTGATATGAACACTGAAGCTTTCTTT. This chain connects TRBV12-1 to TRBJ1-1. TRBV12-1 is shown as a pseudogene. CDR3 length equals 13 residues.

This clone showed up just a few times. The rearrangement links TRBV19 to TRBJ1-1, with D possibly being TRBD1 (6 bases). This CDR3 spans 15 amino acids. The ends were cut back, 5 bases at V and 7 bases at J, with 20 bases in the middle. Germline-derived CDR1 and CDR2 are LNHDA and SQIVND (reference sequence). CDR3: CASSHPRGGEVEAFF. The CDR3 DNA reads as TGTGCCAGTAGTCATCCCCGGGGGGGCGAAGTTGAAGCTTTCTTT. Supplemented by reference TRBV19 and TRBJ1-1, the full variable domain reads DGGITQSPKYLFRKEGQNVTLSCEQNLNHDAMYWYRQDPGQGLRLIYYSQIVNDFQKGDIAEGYSVSREKKESFPLTVTSAQKNPTAFYLCASSHPRGGEVEAFFGQGTRLTVV.

This clone was seen once. The V gene is TRBV12-3 or TRBV12-4, the J gene TRBJ1-1; no firm D call. CDR3 length: 13 residues. Trimming removed 5 bases at V and 3 bases at J, with 10 bases between. The CDR3 nucleotides read TGTGCCAGCAGTCCCCAGATGGACACTGAAGCTTTCTTT. Its translation is CASSPQMDTEAFF.

The chain is built from TRBV30 and TRBJ1-1; 8 nucleotides line up with TRBD1. The germline gives CDR1 GTSNPN, CDR2 SVGIG (reference sequence). This CDR3 is 16 amino acids long. The V gene end was trimmed by 0 bases and the J gene end by 0 bases; junction bases not matched to a gene: 6. The CDR3 nucleotides read TGTGCCTGGAGTGTGCAGGGGACAGGAATGAACACTGAAGCTTTCTTT. It is translated as CAWSVQGTGMNTEAFF.

In nucleotides, the CDR3 is TGTGCCAGCAGCGTAGGACTAGCGGGGTACCAAGAGACCCAGTACTTC. Translating gives CASSVGLAGYQETQYF. The chain has TRBV9 and TRBJ2-5, with 11 bases lining up with TRBD2. The germline V gene encodes CDR1 SGDLS and CDR2 YYNGEE. The V segment lost 0 bases and the J segment 0 bases; nucleotides outside the gene matches: 1. The CDR3 contains 16 residues.

The V and J genes are TRBV28 and TRBJ1-5; tentative D call: TRBD1 (5 bases). CDR3 size: 14 residues. Germline CDR1 is MDHEN and CDR2 is SYDVKM. V dropped 6 bases and J dropped 8 bases, with 17 bases sitting between them. The CDR3 region is CASRESGGSKPQHF. The DNA of the CDR3 is TGTGCCAGCAGGGAGTCGGGGGGGAGCAAGCCCCAGCATTTT.

The V and J genes are TRBV7-8 and TRBJ2-5; TRBD1 matches at 8 bases. CDR1 and CDR2 from the germline V gene are SGHVS and FQNEAQ. This CDR3 is built from 13 residues. V was clipped by 8 bases and J by 2 bases; unmatched bases: 4. CDR3 loop: CASGGQVQETQYF. CDR3 DNA: TGTGCCAGCGGGGGACAGGTACAAGAGACCCAGTACTTC.

The chain couples TRBV5-4 to TRBJ2-5, with 8 positions matching TRBD2. The germline V gene encodes CDR1 SGHNT and CDR2 YYREEE (reference sequence). Trimming took 4 bases from V and 0 from J; bases not matched to a gene: 8. The CDR3 has 16 amino acids. CDR3 sequence: CASSLVLAGYQETQYF. The DNA of the CDR3 is TGTGCCAGCAGCCTTGTCTTAGCGGGGTACCAAGAGACCCAGTACTTC. The variable domain in full, with the rest retrieved from reference TRBV5-4 and TRBJ2-5, is ETGVTQSPTHLIKTRGQQVTLRCSSQSGHNTVSWYQQALGQGPQFIFQYYREEENGRGNFPPRFSGLQFPNYSSELNVNALELDDSALYLCASSLVLAGYQETQYFGPGTRLLVL.

The chain is built from TRBV3-1 (or the pseudogene TRBV3-2) and TRBJ1-5; 10 bases map to TRBD1. This CDR3 is 14 amino acids long. The germline CDR1 and CDR2 sequences are LGHDT and YNNKEL (reference sequence). The junction had 0 bases not matched to a gene; V was cut back by 5 bases and J by 2 bases. The CDR3: CASSGTGGNQPQHF. CDR3 nucleotides: TGTGCCAGCAGCGGGACAGGGGGCAATCAGCCCCAGCATTTT.

This clone has a count of ten or more. The J gene is TRBJ2-1, the V gene TRBV2, with TRBD2 identical over 7 bases. Trimming removed 6 bases from V and 6 bases from J; junction bases left unmatched: 11. Germline loops: CDR1 SNHLY, CDR2 FYNNEI. CDR3 size: 15 residues. CDR3 protein: CASSAEPAGFNEQFF. CDR3 DNA: TGTGCCAGCAGCGCCGAGCCAGCGGGATTCAATGAGCAGTTCTTC.

The J gene is TRBJ2-7, the V gene TRBV28, with TRBD2 identical over 8 bases. Germline loops: CDR1 MDHEN, CDR2 SYDVKM. V dropped 6 bases and J dropped 0; count of bases not matched to a gene: 10. This CDR3 has 16 amino acids. CDR3 sequence reads: CASSKGSGGSSYEQYF. The CDR3, as DNA: TGTGCCAGCAGCAAAGGGAGCGGGGGAAGCTCCTACGAGCAGTACTTC.

The gene calls are TRBV7-2 and TRBJ1-1; no clear D. V lost 1 base to trimming and J lost 0 bases, with 9 bases between them. Germline V gene sequence: CDR1 SGHTA, CDR2 FQGNSA. The CDR3 has 15 residues. This chain's CDR3 is CASSLGSYMNTEAFF. CDR3 nucleotide sequence: TGTGCCAGCAGCTTAGGTTCTTATATGAACACTGAAGCTTTCTTT.

The chain uses TRBV6-6 and TRBJ2-7, with 7 bases lining up with TRBD1. The CDR3 contains 15 residues. V lost 7 bases, J lost 4 bases, and 13 bases stayed unmatched. CDR1 is MNHNY and CDR2 is SVGAGI in the germline V gene (reference sequence). CDR3 sequence reads: CASKYEGQLLYEQYF. CDR3 coding DNA: TGTGCCAGCAAGTACGAGGGACAGCTTCTGTACGAGCAGTACTTC.

CDR3 DNA sequence: TGTGCCATCGGACAGGGGATTACAGATACGCAGTATTTT. Protein: CAIGQGITDTQYF. The chain couples TRBV10-3 to TRBJ2-3, with 9 positions matching TRBD1. The junction had 3 bases not matched to a gene; V was cut back by 8 bases and J by 3 bases. The CDR3 sequence is 13 residues long. Looked up from germline, CDR1 is ENHRY and CDR2 is SYGVKD.